Presented here are 14 T cell receptor beta chains from one specimen sequenced in a study of tumor-infiltrating lymphocytes in primary liver carcinoma. Starting from roughly 0.5 ug of total RNA, TCR beta cDNA was produced with a primer in the constant region. Three rounds of nested multiplex PCR with slightly modified ARM-PCR produced TCR beta libraries. Amplification in the first two PCR rounds was performed using TRBV1-TRBV30 forward primers and a C-beta reverse primer for about 10 cycles each. TCRdb used MiXCR to reprocess the multiplex PCR reads, holding one entry per CDR3 protein. The data show 30,000 to 40,000 distinct CDR3 sequences, approximately 73% seen once. Starting material for RNA and DNA co-extraction consisted of about 20-30 mg of unsorted bulk tissue. Sequenced: liver tumor tissue from sampling region 4. Subset here: tumor region T4, right-lateral pole. The source is a man between 35 and 55 years old with primary liver carcinoma and hepatitis B virus infection.

Concerning this clonotype itself: One end of the junction fails to match germline, which may point to a read error. The CDR3 sequence is CRSSAEDQETQYF. In DNA, the CDR3 is TGCAGATCATCAGCGGAGGACCAAGAGACTCAGTACTTC. V is TRBV29-1 and J is TRBJ2-5; a possible D gene is TRBD2 (5 bases). The length of the CDR3 is 13 residues. CDR1 is SQVTM and CDR2 is ANQGSEA in the germline V gene. Supplemented by reference TRBV29-1 and TRBJ2-5, the full variable domain reads SAVISQKPSRDICQRGTSLTIQCQVDSQVTMMFWYRQQPGQSLTLIATANQGSEATYESGFVIDKFPISRPNLTFSTLTVSNMSPEDSSIYLCRSSAEDQETQYFGPGTRLLVL.

For this clonotype: Sequence at one end of the junction differs from germline and may be a read error. CDR3: CASSEFPISLPGELFF. CDR3 bases: TGCGCCAGCAGTGAATTCCCCATTAGCTTACCCGGGGAGCTGTTTTTT. The chain combines TRBV6-1 with TRBJ2-2; no firm D call. The CDR3 is 16 residues long. Germline values: CDR1 MNHNS, CDR2 SASEGT.

A note on this clonotype: The junction differs from germline at one of its ends, possibly a read error. The chain is built from TRBV4-1 and TRBJ2-3; TRBD2 matches 11 bases. This CDR3 contains 18 residues. The V gene's germline CDR1 is MGHRA and CDR2 YSYEKL. CDR3 DNA sequence: TGCACCAGCAGCCTTAGGGTCACTAGCGGGGGAAGCACAGATATGCAGTATTTT. Translation: CTSSLRVTSGGSTDMQYF.

Points on this clonotype: A junction boundary mismatches the germline segment, possibly from a read error. The V call is TRBV7-2, the J call TRBJ1-6; tentatively, D is TRBD1 (5 bases). The CDR3 covers 13 residues. Germline lookup yields CDR1 SGHTA and CDR2 FQGNSA. The CDR3 sequence: CVSSLGYEGSLRF. In DNA, the CDR3 is TGTGTCAGCAGCTTAGGGTATGAGGGGTCCCTCCGCTTT.

About this clonotype itself: Relative to the germline gene, one junction end is altered; a read error may explain this. V and J are TRBV6-1 and TRBJ1-2, with unresolved D. The CDR3 spans 12 residues. The germline CDR1 and CDR2 sequences are MNHNS and SASEGT. CDR3 region: CASSAPLYDNTF. For the CDR3, the DNA is TGTGCCAGTAGTGCCCCCCTATATGACAACACCTTC.

Note on this clonotype: At one end the junction does not follow the germline gene, possibly because of a read error. The V gene is TRBV11-2, the J gene TRBJ2-7; D possibly corresponds to TRBD2 (5 bases). The CDR3 consists of 14 residues. Germline V gene sequence: CDR1 SGHAT, CDR2 FQNNGV. The CDR3 is CAGSSSRNSYEQNF. CDR3 in DNA: TGTGCCGGCAGCTCTAGCAGGAACTCGTACGAGCAGAATTTC.

The chain uses TRBV7-8 and TRBJ2-1; TRBD2 might be the D (6 bases). The CDR3 sequence is 15 residues long. Germline-derived CDR1 and CDR2 are SGHVS and FQNEAQ. V lost 10 bases and J lost 4, with 20 bases in between. CDR3 nucleotides: TGTGCCATCAACTTAGGGACTCCCAATTACAATGAGCAGTTCTTC. Translating it yields CAINLGTPNYNEQFF.

Concerning this clonotype: Here the CDR3 omits its conserved ending phenylalanine or tryptophan, so a read error is the likely source. The chain has TRBV6-2 or TRBV6-3 and TRBJ1-1; D may be TRBD1 (5 bases). This CDR3 has 14 amino acids. Germline V gene sequence: CDR1 MNHEY, CDR2 SVGEGT. The CDR3 DNA sequence: TGTACCAGCCAGAGGACAAGGGAGAACACTGAAGCTTTCCTT. Its protein product is CTSQRTRENTEAFL.

Of note for this clonotype: Because it lacks the conserved phenylalanine or tryptophan at the end, this CDR3 is likely a read error. The DNA is omitted, as the CDR3 cannot be located on it reliably, and the CDR3 follows TCRdb's listing. The chain is built from TRBV29-1 and TRBJ2-1; the DNA was not used to check the table's D call, TRBD1. Including both end residues, the CDR3 is 9 amino acids long. Germline V gene lookup returns CDR1 SQVTM and CDR2 ANQGSEA. The CDR3 reads CSTGIEQLP.

As for this clonotype: A much larger clone is a single base away; this may be a read error. The chain links TRBV28 to TRBJ1-2; D possibly corresponds to TRBD1 (6 bases). The germline CDR1 and CDR2 sequences are MDHEN and SYDVKM. Trimming left V 6 bases short and J 2 bases short, with 16 bases between. The CDR3 length is 15 residues. The CDR3 reads CASRSETGGNYGYTF. The CDR3 DNA is TGTGCCAGCAGATCCGAGACAGGAGGAAACTATGGCTACACCTTC.

Worth noting for this clonotype: The conserved closing phenylalanine or tryptophan is absent in this CDR3, likely reflecting a read error. The chain couples TRBV11-2 to TRBJ2-3; D call uncertain. From germline, CDR1 is SGHAT and CDR2 FQNNGV. CDR3 length: 14 amino acids. The CDR3 region has the DNA TGTGTCAGCAGTCCCCCGGGCCGGGCAGATACGCAGTATTTG. Encoded protein: CVSSPPGRADTQYL.

V is TRBV2 and J is TRBJ1-2; D unresolved. The germline CDR1 and CDR2 sequences are SNHLY and FYNNEI. V lost 6 bases to trimming and J lost 8 bases, with 13 bases between them. CDR3 size: 12 residues. In nucleotides, the CDR3 is TGTGCCAGCAGCGACCACTTAGGGGGCTACACCTTC. It specifies CASSDHLGGYTF.

The rearrangement joins TRBV4-1 to TRBJ1-2; TRBD1 matches at 7 bases. J lost 3 bases, V lost 1 base, and 5 bases had no gene match. The CDR3 totals 15 residues. Germline V gene data show CDR1 as MGHRA and CDR2 as YSYEKL. As DNA, the CDR3 is TGCGCCAGCAGCCAAGTGGCCAGGGGGGACTATGGCTACACCTTC. Translated, it gives CASSQVARGDYGYTF.

As to this clonotype: A read error may produce the germline difference seen at one junction end. The V call is TRBV11-2, the J call TRBJ2-6; a possible D gene is TRBD2 (5 bases). Germline lookup yields CDR1 SGHAT and CDR2 FQNNGV. This CDR3 has 15 amino acids. The CDR3 sequence: CATQRPRSGASVLAF. The CDR3 DNA is TGTGCCACCCAGCGGCCGCGCTCTGGTGCCAGCGTCCTGGCTTTC.